This is a list of T cell receptor beta chains from one sample in a study of T cell responses to AZD1222 COVID-19 vaccine. Repertoires were generated with immunoSEQ multiplex PCR, while TCRdb's copy carries only in-frame clones and drops some. The table shows roughly 170,000 clones, with about 86% occurring only once. Sequencing used peripheral blood, obtained on day 0 of AZD1222 vaccination. These receptors were obtained from an adult in good health. Both conserved end residues are part of each CDR3. D genes are given only for firm matches. Expanded clones get a size class; other rows say once, few or many, or leave the size out.

TRBV21-1	TRBJ2-5	.	.	TGTGCCAGCAGCTCGTGCCGACAGGGGCTTGGGGAGACCCAGTACTTC	CASSSCRQGLGETQYF
TRBV27	TRBJ2-7	.	.	TGTGCCAGCAGTTTAAACCTGGGTGGTGGTACCTACGAGCAGTACTTC	CASSLNLGGGTYEQYF
TRBV5-6	TRBJ1-1	.	TRBD1	TGTGCCAGCAGCACGACAGGGTCGGACACTGAAGCTTTCTTT	CASSTTGSDTEAFF
TRBV5-1	TRBJ1-4	.	TRBD1	TGCGCCAGCAGCACCGGGACAGGGGCTGAAAAACTGTTTTTT	CASSTGTGAEKLFF
TRBV7-3	TRBJ2-7	.	TRBD2	TGTGCCAGCAGCTTAAGTACTAGCGGCTCCTACGAGCAGTACTTC	CASSLSTSGSYEQYF
TRBV5-1	TRBJ2-3	.	.	TGCGCCAGCAGCTTGCTCGCGGGGCCCCCCACAGATACGCAGTATTTT	CASSLLAGPPTDTQYF
TRBV7-9	TRBJ1-4	.	TRBD1	TGTGCCAGCAGCTTGGGGACAGGGGGCCGTGAAAAACTGTTTTTT	CASSLGTGGREKLFF
TRBV24-1	TRBJ1-1	.	.	TGTGCCACCAGTGATTCAGGTAATCAGGGTGAAGCTTTCTTT	CATSDSGNQGEAFF
TRBV11-2	TRBJ2-1	few	TRBD2	TGTGCCAGCAGCCTAAGGACTAGCGATGAGCAGTTCTTC	CASSLRTSDEQFF
TRBV10-3	TRBJ2-1	.	.	TGTGCCATCGTAAATACAGGGAGCTCCTACAATGAGCAGTTCTTC	CAIVNTGSSYNEQFF
TRBV7-9	TRBJ1-1	.	.	TGTGCCAGCAGCTTCTCCGGCACTGAAGCTTTCTTT	CASSFSGTEAFF